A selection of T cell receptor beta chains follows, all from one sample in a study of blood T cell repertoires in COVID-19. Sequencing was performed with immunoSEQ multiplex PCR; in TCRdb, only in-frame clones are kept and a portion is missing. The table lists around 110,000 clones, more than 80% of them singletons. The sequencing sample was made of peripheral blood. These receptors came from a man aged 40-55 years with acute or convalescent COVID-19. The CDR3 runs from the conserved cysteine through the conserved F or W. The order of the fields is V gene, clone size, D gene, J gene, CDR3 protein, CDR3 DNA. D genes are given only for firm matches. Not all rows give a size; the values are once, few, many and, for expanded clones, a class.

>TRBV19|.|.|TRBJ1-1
CASSGGGDEAFF
TGTGCCAGTAGTGGAGGAGGGGATGAAGCTTTCTTT
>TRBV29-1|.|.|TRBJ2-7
CSAPGVLSYEQYF
TGCAGCGCCCCGGGTGTCCTCTCCTACGAGCAGTACTTC
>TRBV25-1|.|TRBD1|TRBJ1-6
CASSVTPLGTAYNSPLHF
TGTGCCAGCAGTGTCACCCCCCTGGGGACAGCTTATAATTCACCCCTCCACTTT
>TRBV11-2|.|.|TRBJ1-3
CASSPGRGSGNTIYF
TGTGCCAGCAGCCCCGGGAGAGGCTCTGGAAACACCATATATTTT
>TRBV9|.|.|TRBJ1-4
CASSVEDRRGEKLFF
TGTGCCAGCAGCGTAGAGGACAGACGAGGGGAAAAACTGTTTTTT
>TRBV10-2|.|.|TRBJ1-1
CASNQGPHTEAFF
TGCGCCAGCAACCAGGGGCCGCACACTGAAGCTTTCTTT
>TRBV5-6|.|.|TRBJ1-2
CASSLVDGQVDYGYTF
TGTGCCAGCAGCTTGGTTGATGGCCAGGTCGACTATGGCTACACCTTC
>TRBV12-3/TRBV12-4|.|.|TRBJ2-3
CASSLSTDTQYF
TGTGCCAGCAGCCTATCCACAGATACGCAGTATTTT
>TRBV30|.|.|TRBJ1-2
CALTGTNYGYTF
TGTGCCTTGACAGGCACTAACTATGGCTACACCTTC
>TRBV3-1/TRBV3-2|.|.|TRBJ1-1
CASSPYSEGYSEAFF
TGTGCCAGCAGCCCCTATTCAGAGGGATACTCTGAAGCTTTCTTT
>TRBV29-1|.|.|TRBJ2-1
CSVGVGGSYNEQFF
TGCAGCGTTGGGGTCGGGGGTTCCTACAATGAGCAGTTCTTC
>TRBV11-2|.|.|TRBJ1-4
CASSLDRNSNEKLFF
TGTGCCAGCAGCTTAGACCGAAACTCTAATGAAAAACTGTTTTTT
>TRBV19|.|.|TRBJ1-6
CASSIRSGDSPLHF
TGTGCCAGTAGTATCAGGTCCGGGGATTCACCCCTCCACTTT
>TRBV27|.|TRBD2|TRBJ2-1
CASSKRGLVGGSEQFF
TGTGCCAGCAGTAAACGGGGACTAGTAGGTGGCAGTGAGCAGTTCTTC
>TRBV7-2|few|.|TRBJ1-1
CASSSQGFGTEAFF
TGTGCCAGCAGCTCGCAGGGATTTGGGACTGAAGCTTTCTTT
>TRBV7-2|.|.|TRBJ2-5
CASSFTGTQGGETQYF
TGTGCCAGCAGCTTTACCGGGACCCAGGGGGGAGAGACCCAGTACTTC
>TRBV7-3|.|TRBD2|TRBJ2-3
CASSLTLAGGIDTQYF
TGTGCCAGCAGCCTCACCCTAGCGGGGGGGATAGATACGCAGTATTTT
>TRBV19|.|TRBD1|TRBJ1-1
CASSIEGQKQAFF
TGTGCCAGTAGTATAGAGGGACAGAAACAAGCTTTCTTT
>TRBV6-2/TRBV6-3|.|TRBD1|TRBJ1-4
CASSYRTGGSEKLFF
TGTGCCAGCAGTTACCGGACAGGGGGATCGGAAAAACTGTTTTTT
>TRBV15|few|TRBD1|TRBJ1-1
CATSRGSGQGAFF
TGTGCCACCAGCAGAGGGTCCGGACAGGGAGCTTTCTTT
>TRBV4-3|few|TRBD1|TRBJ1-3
CASSQGAESGNTIYF
TGCGCCAGCAGTCAGGGGGCAGAGTCTGGAAACACCATATATTTT
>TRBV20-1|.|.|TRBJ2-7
CSASPVGGLSSYEQYF
TGCAGTGCTAGTCCGGTCGGGGGTTTAAGCTCCTACGAGCAGTACTTC
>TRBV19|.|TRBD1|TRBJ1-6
CASWRTGGESPLHF
TGTGCCAGTTGGAGGACAGGGGGCGAGTCACCCCTCCACTTT